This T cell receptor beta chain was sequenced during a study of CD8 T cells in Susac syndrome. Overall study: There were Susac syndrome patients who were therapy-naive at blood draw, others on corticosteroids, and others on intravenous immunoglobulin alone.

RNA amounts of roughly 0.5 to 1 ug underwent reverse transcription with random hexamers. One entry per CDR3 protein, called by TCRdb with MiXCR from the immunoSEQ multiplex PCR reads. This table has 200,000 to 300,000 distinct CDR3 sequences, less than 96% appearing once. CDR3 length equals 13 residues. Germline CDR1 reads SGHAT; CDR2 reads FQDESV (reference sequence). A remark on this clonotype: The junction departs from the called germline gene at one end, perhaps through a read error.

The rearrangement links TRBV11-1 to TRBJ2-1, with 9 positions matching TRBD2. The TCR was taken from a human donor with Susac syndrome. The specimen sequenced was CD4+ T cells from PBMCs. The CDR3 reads CASSLAGSDEQFF. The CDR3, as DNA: TGTGCCAGCAGCCTAGCGGGAAGCGATGAGCAGTTCTTC.